The 16 T cell receptor beta chains given below trace back to one sample, sequenced in a study of CD8 T cells in Susac syndrome. Roughly 0.45 to 1 ug RNA was reverse transcribed with random hexamers. TCRdb re-derived calls from the immunoSEQ multiplex PCR reads in MiXCR, one entry per CDR3 protein. The sample carries around 300,000 distinct CDR3 sequences, 75% to 85% recorded once. Sequencing was done on a sample of CD8+ T cells from PBMCs. The source of these receptors is a human donor with multiple sclerosis.

Only one count was recorded for this clonotype. The chain combines TRBV2 with TRBJ2-7; 7 bases line up with TRBD1. V gave up 7 bases and J gave up 3 bases; unmatched junction bases: 6. Per the germline V gene, CDR1 is SNHLY and CDR2 is FYNNEI. This CDR3 is 13 amino acids long. CDR3 region: CASNPGGIYEQYF. CDR3 DNA: TGTGCCAGCAATCCAGGGGGAATCTACGAGCAGTACTTC.

This chain links TRBV6-6 with TRBJ2-2, with 7 bases identical to TRBD1. CDR3 length: 13 residues. V lost 5 bases to trimming and J lost 6 bases; unmatched junction nucleotides: 3. CDR1 MNHNY and CDR2 SVGAGI come from the germline V gene (reference sequence). Here the CDR3 DNA reads TGTGCCAGCAGTGACAGGGCTCCCGGGGAGCTGTTTTTT. Its protein product is CASSDRAPGELFF.

This clonotype was seen only once. This chain joins TRBV11-2 and TRBJ1-3; the D is unclear. The CDR3 contains 16 residues. CDR1 SGHAT and CDR2 FQNNGV come from the germline V gene. Trimming took 5 bases from V and 0 from J, leaving 14 bases between them. In DNA form, the CDR3 reads TGTGCCAGCAGCCCTGCTTTCGGGAGCTCTGGAAACACCATATATTTT. This gives the protein CASSPAFGSSGNTIYF.

The genes are TRBV27 and TRBJ2-1, with 10 nucleotides matching TRBD2. CDR3 length equals 14 residues. Germline lookup yields CDR1 MNHEY and CDR2 SMNVEV (reference sequence). V gave up 2 bases and J gave up 10 bases; unmatched junction bases: 5. CDR3 coding DNA: TGTGCCAGCAGTTTAACAGCGGGAGGGGCCGAGCAGTTCTTC. Amino acids: CASSLTAGGAEQFF.

The chain links TRBV5-4 to TRBJ2-7; 9 nucleotides match TRBD1. This CDR3 has 17 residues. The germline gives CDR1 SGHNT, CDR2 YYREEE (reference sequence). V shed 3 bases, J shed 2 bases, and the junction held 12 bases outside the gene matches. CDR3 DNA: TGTGCCAGCAGCTGGGGGGACTCGGGACAGGGCGCCTACGAGCAGTACTTC. It specifies CASSWGDSGQGAYEQYF.

The chain combines TRBV7-6 with TRBJ2-7; D is unresolved. The CDR3 consists of 12 residues. V dropped 3 bases and J dropped 5 bases, with 8 bases sitting between them. Per the germline V gene, CDR1 is SGHVS and CDR2 is FNYEAQ. The CDR3 spells CASSFRGHEQYF. CDR3 bases: TGTGCCAGCAGCTTTCGTGGACACGAGCAGTACTTC.

The V and J genes are TRBV7-3 and TRBJ2-1; D not resolved. Germline lookup yields CDR1 SGHTA and CDR2 FQGTGA. Trimming removed 6 bases from V and 8 bases from J, with 11 bases in between. The CDR3 loop spans 12 amino acids. CDR3 nucleotides: TGTGCCAGCAGTTTCGGTAGCCATGAGCAGTTCTTC. Protein product: CASSFGSHEQFF.

V and J are TRBV6-1 and TRBJ2-3, with 11 bases identical to TRBD2. Germline V lookup: CDR1 MNHNS, CDR2 SASEGT. This CDR3 contains 15 residues. The J segment lost 1 base and the V segment lost 6 bases, leaving 3 bases of the junction unmatched. CDR3: CASRAGLAGTDTQYF. The CDR3 coding sequence is TGTGCCAGCAGAGCGGGACTAGCGGGCACAGATACGCAGTATTTT.

The CDR3 DNA sequence: TGCGCCAGCAGCGTCGCCCGCGGGGAGTTGGGTGAAGCTTTCTTT. It codes for CASSVARGELGEAFF. This rearrangement joins TRBV4-3 to TRBJ1-1; D is uncertain. Germline CDR1 is LGHNA and CDR2 is YSLEER. Trimming stripped 5 bases from V and 7 bases from J, with 20 bases between. The CDR3 runs 15 residues.

V is TRBV28 and J is TRBJ2-1; 9 bases map to TRBD2. The CDR3 runs to 15 residues. J gave up 9 bases and V 3 bases, and 9 bases lay outside the gene matches. Germline assignment: CDR1 MDHEN and CDR2 SYDVKM. The CDR3 sequence is CASSFLAGELGEQFF. CDR3 in DNA: TGTGCCAGCAGTTTCTTAGCGGGAGAGTTAGGTGAGCAGTTCTTC.

This clonotype was seen only once. The chain employs TRBV4-3 and TRBJ2-2; a weak D match, TRBD1 (6 bases). Germline assignment: CDR1 LGHNA and CDR2 YSLEER. V lost 0 bases and J 2 bases, leaving 19 bases between the germline ends. The CDR3 contains 19 residues. CDR3 sequence reads: CASSQDYFPGTKNTGELFF. In DNA form, the CDR3 reads TGCGCCAGCAGCCAAGATTACTTTCCGGGGACAAAAAACACCGGGGAGCTGTTTTTT.

The chain carries TRBV27 and TRBJ2-3, with D unresolved. Germline V gene sequence: CDR1 MNHEY, CDR2 SMNVEV (reference sequence). The CDR3 consists of 13 residues. V dropped 0 bases and J dropped 6 bases, with 7 bases sitting between them. CDR3 coding DNA: TGTGCCAGCAGTTTATCGATTGCGGATACGCAGTATTTT. It codes for CASSLSIADTQYF.

The V and J genes are TRBV6-1 and TRBJ2-7; no clear D. This CDR3 is built from 10 residues. Trimming left V 8 bases short and J 9 bases short, with 11 bases between. CDR1 is MNHNS, CDR2 SASEGT, per germline. For the CDR3, the DNA is TGTGCCAGCTCTGGGGATCCGCAGTACTTC. This codes for CASSGDPQYF.

This chain joins TRBV10-3 and TRBJ2-7, with 8 bases matching TRBD2. The CDR3 consists of 14 residues. Germline CDR1 ENHRY, CDR2 SYGVKD. Trimming removed 10 bases from V and 0 bases from J; junction bases left unmatched: 8. The CDR3 sequence: CARGRAGGSYEQYF. The CDR3 DNA sequence: TGTGCCAGAGGCAGGGCGGGAGGCTCCTACGAGCAGTACTTC.

The genes are TRBV29-1 and TRBJ1-4; D is uncertain. The V end lost 4 bases, the J end lost 6 bases, and 15 bases lay between the germline ends. From germline, CDR1 is SQVTM and CDR2 ANQGSEA. The CDR3 consists of 14 residues. CDR3 loop: CSVALSRTDEKLFF. The CDR3 DNA reads as TGCAGCGTTGCCTTGAGTCGGACGGATGAAAAACTGTTTTTT. The full variable domain, in which reference TRBV29-1 and TRBJ1-4 provide the parts outside the CDR3, is SAVISQKPSRDICQRGTSLTIQCQVDSQVTMMFWYRQQPGQSLTLIATANQGSEATYESGFVIDKFPISRPNLTFSTLTVSNMSPEDSSIYLCSVALSRTDEKLFFGSGTQLSVL.

This clonotype was observed once. The chain links TRBV18 to TRBJ2-2; D is tentatively TRBD1 or TRBD2 (5 bases each). Trimming stripped 4 bases from V and 0 bases from J, with 9 bases between. This CDR3 contains 15 residues. Germline V gives CDR1 KGHSH, CDR2 LQKENI. The CDR3 region has the DNA TGTGCCAGCTCACTGGGACCCCCGAACACCGGGGAGCTGTTTTTT. Its protein product is CASSLGPPNTGELFF.